This record concerns one TCR beta chain sequence. Its cognate antigen is unknown. All patients were mismatch repair deficient, assessed by either PCR or immunohistochemistry. This sample was included in a study of PD-1 blockade in mismatch repair-deficient tumors. Study-wide results and limits: Tumor-resident clones, often absent from pretreatment blood, expanded after pembrolizumab and then contracted.

V shed 4 bases and J shed 1 base, with 12 bases lying between them. CDR3 length: 15 amino acids. The V gene's germline CDR1 is SGHTA and CDR2 FQGTGA. The assay was immunoSEQ multiplex PCR, and TCRdb's table has in-frame clones only and misses some. The sample yields approximately 130,000 clones, around 86% seen once. The chain uses TRBV7-3 and TRBJ2-3, with D perhaps TRBD2 (6 bases). This TCR derives from an adult with mismatch repair-deficient cancer. Here the sequenced sample was peripheral blood, taken 44 weeks after starting pembrolizumab. The chain's CDR3 is CASSSTGVRTDTQYF. CDR3 nucleotides: TGTGCCAGCAGCTCCACGGGAGTCCGCACAGATACGCAGTATTTT.